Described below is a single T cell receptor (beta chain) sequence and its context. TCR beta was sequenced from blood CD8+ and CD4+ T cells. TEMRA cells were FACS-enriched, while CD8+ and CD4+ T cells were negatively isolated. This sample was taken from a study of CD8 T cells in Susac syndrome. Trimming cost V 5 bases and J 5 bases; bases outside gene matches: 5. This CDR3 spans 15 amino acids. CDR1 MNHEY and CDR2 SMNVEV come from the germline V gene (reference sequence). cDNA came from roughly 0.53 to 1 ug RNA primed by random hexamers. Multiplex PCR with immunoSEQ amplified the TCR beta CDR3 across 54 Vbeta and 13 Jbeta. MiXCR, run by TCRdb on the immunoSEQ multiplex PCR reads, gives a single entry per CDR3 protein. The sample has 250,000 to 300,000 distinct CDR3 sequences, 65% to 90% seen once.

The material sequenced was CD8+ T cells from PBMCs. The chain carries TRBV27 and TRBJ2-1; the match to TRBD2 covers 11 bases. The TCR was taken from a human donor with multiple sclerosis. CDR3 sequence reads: CASSTGTSGHNEQFF. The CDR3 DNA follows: TGTGCCAGCAGTACCGGGACTAGCGGTCACAATGAGCAGTTCTTC.